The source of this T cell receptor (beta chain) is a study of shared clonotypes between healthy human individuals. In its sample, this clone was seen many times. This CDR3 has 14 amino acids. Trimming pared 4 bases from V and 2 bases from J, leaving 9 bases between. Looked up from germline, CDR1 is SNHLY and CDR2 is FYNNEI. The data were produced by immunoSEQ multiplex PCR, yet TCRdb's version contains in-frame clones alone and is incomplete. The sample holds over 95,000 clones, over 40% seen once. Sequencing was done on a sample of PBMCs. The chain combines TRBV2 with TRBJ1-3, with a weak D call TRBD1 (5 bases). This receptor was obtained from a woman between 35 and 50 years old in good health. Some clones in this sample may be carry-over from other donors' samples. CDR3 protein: CASSVAGTGNTIYF. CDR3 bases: TGTGCCAGCAGTGTGGCAGGGACTGGAAACACCATATATTTT.